What follows are 20 T cell receptor beta chains derived from one specimen sequenced in a study of T-cell memory formation after mild COVID-19. MiXCR was run by TCRdb on the 5' RACE reads, yielding one entry per CDR3 protein. The repertoire holds about 240,000 distinct CDR3 sequences, with 9.4% as singletons. Sequenced sample: PBMCs or a T cell subset sorted from them (not recorded which). The receptors originated from a man between 18 and 29 years old who had mild COVID-19 (a few samples of this study predate the infection). Cell type and time point are not known.

The chain employs TRBV5-1 and TRBJ2-3, with D perhaps being TRBD1 or TRBD2 (5 bases each). The CDR3 consists of 17 residues. CDR1 is SGHRS, CDR2 YFSETQ, per germline. V was clipped by 4 bases and J by 3 bases, with 21 bases between them. CDR3 loop: CASSTGPQGERTDTQYF. The CDR3 DNA reads TGCGCCAGCAGCACCGGACCCCAAGGGGAGAGAACAGATACGCAGTATTTT. Full variable domain (rest looked up from reference TRBV5-1 and TRBJ2-3): KAGVTQTPRYLIKTRGQQVTLSCSPISGHRSVSWYQQTPGQGLQFLFEYFSETQRNKGNFPGRFSGRQFSNSRSEMNVSTLELGDSALYLCASSTGPQGERTDTQYFGPGTRLTVL.

The chain uses TRBV7-6 and TRBJ2-7; no definite D call. The V and J ends lost 5 bases and 6 bases respectively, with 17 bases between them. CDR1 is SGHVS and CDR2 is FNYEAQ in the germline V gene. CDR3 size: 14 residues. The CDR3 DNA reads TGTGCCAGCAGCCCCCCTGTCGGTCAACCCGAGCAGTACGTC. It is translated as CASSPPVGQPEQYV.

This clonotype has a count of ten or more. The V gene is TRBV6-5, the J gene TRBJ2-3, with a possible D match to TRBD1 (6 bases). This CDR3 region has 15 residues. V lost 4 bases and J lost 5, with 16 bases in between. Per germline, CDR1 MNHEY and CDR2 SVGAGI. CDR3 region: CASSSTGGHGDTQYF. The CDR3 nucleotides read TGTGCCAGCAGTTCGACAGGCGGGCATGGAGATACGCAGTATTTT.

This clonotype was detected only a few times. The rearrangement links TRBV4-1 to TRBJ2-1; 10 bases fit TRBD2. The ends lost 1 base at V and 5 bases at J; junction bases unmatched: 14. CDR1 and CDR2 (germline): MGHRA, YSYEKL. The CDR3 is made up of 19 amino acids. CDR3 nucleotide sequence: TGCGCCAGCAGCCAAGGGCTATCATGGCAAGCGGGGGGGAACAATGAGCAGTTCTTC. It encodes CASSQGLSWQAGGNNEQFF.

This rearrangement joins TRBV12-3 or TRBV12-4 to TRBJ2-7, with 11 bases fitting TRBD1. J gave up 7 bases and V 6 bases, and 5 bases lay outside the gene matches. This CDR3 region has 13 residues. CDR3 region: CASSWTGGHEQYF. CDR3 bases: TGTGCCAGCAGCTGGACAGGGGGCCATGAGCAGTACTTC.

This clonotype was detected only a few times. The rearrangement links TRBV24-1 to TRBJ1-5, with unresolved D. Germline CDR1 KGHDR, CDR2 SFDVKD. The germline V and J ends were trimmed by 4 bases and 0 bases, with 3 bases remaining between them. This CDR3 is 13 amino acids long. The chain's CDR3 is CATSENSNQPQHF. CDR3 sequence (DNA): TGTGCCACCAGTGAGAATAGCAATCAGCCCCAGCATTTT.

This clonotype was detected only a few times. The rearrangement links TRBV4-3 to TRBJ1-5; tentatively, D is TRBD1 (6 bases). The CDR3 totals 15 residues. V was trimmed by 0 bases and J by 7 bases, leaving 13 bases between them. Germline V gene data show CDR1 as LGHNA and CDR2 as YSLEER. The CDR3 reads CASSQDGQGPQPQHF. The CDR3 bases are TGCGCCAGCAGCCAAGATGGGCAGGGGCCCCAGCCCCAGCATTTT.

This clonotype was seen a few times. The CDR3 ends on some other residue instead of the conserved phenylalanine or tryptophan, so this is likely a read error. The V and J genes are TRBV29-1 and TRBJ2-3, with 8 bases identical to TRBD1. CDR3 size: 14 residues. Germline trimming cut 6 bases from V and 4 bases from J; bases unmatched to any gene: 9. CDR1 is SQVTM and CDR2 is ANQGSEA in the germline V gene. CDR3 protein: CSVDPGQDPDTQYI. DNA of the CDR3: TGCAGCGTGGACCCGGGACAGGATCCAGATACGCAGTATATT.

The J gene is TRBJ2-7, the V gene TRBV6-6, with D unclear. V was clipped by 5 bases and J by 1 base, with 21 bases between them. In germline, CDR1 is MNHNY, CDR2 SVGAGI (reference sequence). This CDR3 comprises 17 residues. The CDR3 nucleotides are TGTGCCAGCAGTCCGGGTCTTGGCCAGGTTGGGTCCTACGAGCAGTACGTC. Translated: CASSPGLGQVGSYEQYV.

The CDR3 protein is CASSLAIAGGRSNEQFF. For the CDR3, the DNA is TGCGCCAGCAGCTTGGCCATAGCGGGGGGGAGAAGTAATGAGCAGTTCTTC. The genes are TRBV5-1 and TRBJ2-1; 11 bases match TRBD2. The length of the CDR3 is 17 residues. Germline CDR1 SGHRS, CDR2 YFSETQ. The V and J ends lost 0 bases and 7 bases, in that order; junction bases with no gene match: 9.

The table lists this clonotype with many counts. The chain is built from TRBV20-1 and TRBJ2-2; D is undetermined. The CDR3 consists of 12 residues. V was pared by 7 bases and J by 5 bases, with 11 bases between. Germline V gene sequence: CDR1 DFQATT, CDR2 SNEGSKA (reference sequence). The CDR3 region has the DNA TGCAGTGGAAGACATCTAACCGGGGAGCTGTTTTTT. Encoded protein: CSGRHLTGELFF.

The V gene is TRBV20-1, the J gene TRBJ2-7; TRBD2 matches at 9 bases. The CDR3 totals 15 residues. Looked up from germline, CDR1 is DFQATT and CDR2 is SNEGSKA (reference sequence). V lost 2 bases and J lost 4; bases outside the gene matches: 9. The CDR3 loop is CSARPGSGRLYEQYF. The CDR3 nucleotides read TGCAGTGCTAGACCCGGTAGCGGGAGATTGTACGAGCAGTACTTC.

The chain uses TRBV30 and TRBJ2-7; 8 bases line up with TRBD1. CDR1 is GTSNPN and CDR2 is SVGIG in the germline V gene (reference sequence). The ends lost 1 base at V and 6 bases at J; junction bases unmatched: 11. CDR3 length: 15 residues. CDR3 amino acids: CAWSAGTGIGVEQYF. The CDR3 bases are TGTGCCTGGAGTGCCGGGACAGGTATAGGGGTCGAGCAGTACTTC.

This clonotype turned up a few times. The rearrangement links TRBV11-2 to TRBJ2-1; 15 nucleotides agree with TRBD2. Germline CDR1 is SGHAT and CDR2 is FQNNGV. Losses at the gene ends were 5 bases for V and 5 bases for J; bases not matched to a gene: 7. The CDR3 consists of 17 residues. CDR3 coding DNA: TGTGCCAGCAGCCCTTGGACTAGCGGGGGGGCCCACAATGAGCAGTTCTTC. Residues: CASSPWTSGGAHNEQFF.

This clonotype turned up a few times. The genes are TRBV7-2 and TRBJ2-1; D is uncertain. The CDR3 consists of 14 residues. The germline CDR1 and CDR2 sequences are SGHTA and FQGNSA. The V end lost 4 bases, the J end lost 15 bases, and 22 bases lay between the germline ends. This chain's CDR3 is CASSSRTAAWRRFF. The CDR3 region has the DNA TGTGCCAGCAGCTCTCGGACCGCTGCCTGGCGGCGGTTCTTC.

This clonotype was counted between two and nine times. This rearrangement joins TRBV6-1 to TRBJ1-3, with D tentatively TRBD1 (6 bases). The CDR3 contains 14 residues. Trimming removed 4 bases at V and 3 bases at J, with 10 bases between. The germline gives CDR1 MNHNS, CDR2 SASEGT. CDR3 loop: CASSAQGYGNTIYF. As DNA, the CDR3 is TGTGCCAGCAGTGCACAGGGATATGGAAACACCATATATTTT.

This clonotype was detected a few times. The gene calls are TRBV20-1 and TRBJ2-3; a weak D match, TRBD2 (5 bases). The CDR3 contains 15 residues. Trimming shortened V by 3 bases and J by 6 bases, and 19 bases separated the two germline ends. The germline V gene encodes CDR1 DFQATT and CDR2 SNEGSKA (reference sequence). CDR3 nucleotides: TGCAGTGCTAGTAGCGCCCCGGCCGGAGCGGATACGCAGTATTTT. Translation gives CSASSAPAGADTQYF.

The rearrangement joins TRBV7-6 to TRBJ1-3; D remains ambiguous. Trimming cost V 3 bases and J 0 bases, with 15 bases left between them. The germline gives CDR1 SGHVS, CDR2 FNYEAQ. CDR3 length: 17 residues. This CDR3 reads CASSLERRGTSGNTIYF. The CDR3 DNA reads TGTGCCAGCAGCTTGGAGCGCCGGGGTACCTCTGGAAACACCATATATTTT.

The rearrangement uses TRBV7-9 and TRBJ1-1; no reliable D call. With 3 bases removed from V and 3 bases from J, the gap between germline ends came to 8 bases. This CDR3 is built from 13 residues. Germline V gives CDR1 SEHNR, CDR2 FQNEAQ (reference sequence). In nucleotides, the CDR3 is TGTGCCAGCAGCTTTATCAGAGACACTGAAGCTTTCTTT. It translates to CASSFIRDTEAFF.

Only a few counts were recorded for this clonotype. The V gene is TRBV12-3 or TRBV12-4, the J gene TRBJ2-7; D unclear. The V gene lost 0 bases and the J gene lost 0 bases, with 6 bases spanning the gap. This CDR3 contains 14 residues. CDR3 nucleotide sequence: TGTGCCAGCAGTTTAGCAAGCCTCTCCTACGAGCAGTACTTC. It specifies CASSLASLSYEQYF.